The present entry profiles one T cell receptor (beta chain) with its context. This clone has a single count. No cognate antigen has been identified for it. Base qualities were left out, and no much larger clone turns up one base away. The data were taken from a study of blood T cell repertoires in COVID-19 (dated by TCRdb to between 2020 and 2021). The study in broad terms: Samples covering the acute and convalescent phases of COVID-19 were provided by collaborators in the United States, Italy and Spain. The material from the prospective study consisted of cDNA or gDNA derived from T cells, B-cell-depleted T cells, or PBMCs. Subjects who had been exposed to COVID-19, were actively infected with it, or had recovered from it provided the deeply sampled blood TCRbeta repertoires that made up the dataset. The repertoires were released in a freely available public database meant as a resource for research on the immune response to SARS-CoV-2. The samples were drawn from the first 160 participants of the ongoing ImmuneRACE study and from 1,254 subjects provided by 6 global collaborators. A de-identified subject ID, COVID-19 status, age in years and sex were almost always included in the sample metadata. HLA class I and class II types, where available, came from metadata supplied by the sample provider rather than from assay-based typing. The investigation overall reported the following: The amount of clinical and demographic metadata varied by source and participant and was provided uncurated.

Enrolling through a virtual design, the prospective study's participants ranged in age from roughly 18 to 89 years and lived across around 25 United States geographic areas. To assign participants to cohorts, the prospective study relied on clinical history that participants themselves reported in a screening survey and a study questionnaire. For ImmuneRACE Cohort 3, a participant was defined as recovered based on two consecutive negative NP/OP PCR tests, clearance by a healthcare professional, or resolution of symptoms. In the prospective study, whole blood, serum and a nasopharyngeal or oropharyngeal swab were collected from each participant by mobile phlebotomists. Additional blood draws and questionnaires over an approximately two-month period could optionally be provided by prospective study participants. Before DNA extraction, blood samples from the prospective study were shipped at room temperature or frozen.

The CDR3 holds 17 amino acids from the cysteine to the phenylalanine. The DNA shown is the 51-base CDR3, in frame from base 1. CDR1 and CDR2 (SGHRS, YFSETQ) derive from the germline V gene. V is cut by 4 bases and J by 4 bases, and the space between the germline ends is 20 bases. TCRbeta CDR3 regions were amplified from genomic DNA by means of the immunoSEQ Assay, a bias-controlled multiplex PCR. Regarding the original processing steps: Nucleated cell counts per sample were estimated from amplification of reference gene primers within the assay. To quantify the absolute abundance of each unique TCRbeta CDR3 rearrangement, sequence reads were collapsed and filtered. Productive Simpson clonality was computed per sample as the square root of Simpson's diversity index over productive rearrangements. TCRdb's version of the immuneACCESS table is confined to in-frame rearrangements and falls short of the full clone set. An unresolved V gene accounts for under half of the shortfall where checked; the remainder is of unknown origin. V, J and clone size derive from that table, while D and trimming were established from the DNA sequence. In this sample the table shows under 200,000 clones, approximately 80% of which occur a single time. The ten largest account for roughly 13% of the sample.

The receptor's source is a woman in her sixties or seventies who had recovered from COVID-19. The sample comprised PBMCs or T cells enriched from blood (not recorded which). This chain joins TRBV5-1 to TRBJ2-2, with a tentative D gene TRBD1 over 6 matching bases. The base sequence is TGCGCCAGCAGCCCACCACAGGGACAAGGGTTCACCGGGGAGCTGTTTTTT. Protein translation: CASSPPQGQGFTGELFF.